A selection of T cell receptor beta chains follows, all from one sample in a study of blood T cell repertoires in COVID-19. Repertoires were generated with immunoSEQ multiplex PCR, while TCRdb's copy carries only in-frame clones and drops some. This sample yields 75,000 to 100,000 clones, of which approximately 82% are seen a single time; around a fifth belongs to the top ten. The specimen was peripheral blood. The receptors were gathered from a human donor in a cohort sampled during active COVID-19. The CDR3 runs from the conserved cysteine through the conserved F or W. D genes are given only for firm matches. Where a row states a size, it is once, few, many or the class of an expanded clone; other rows omit it.

d_call,j_call,clone_size,v_call,cdr3_nt,cdr3_aa
TRBD1,TRBJ2-3,NA,TRBV7-2,TGTGCCAGCAGCTTAGTAGGTGGGACAGGAATCACAGATACGCAGTATTTT,CASSLVGGTGITDTQYF
TRBD2,TRBJ2-3,NA,TRBV4-2,TGTGCCAGCAGCTCAACCGCGGGGGGAAACACAGATACGCAGTATTTT,CASSSTAGGNTDTQYF
TRBD1,TRBJ2-7,NA,TRBV5-5,TGTGCCAGCAGCCCGACAGGGGGCGCGTCCTACGAGCAGTACTTC,CASSPTGGASYEQYF
NA,TRBJ1-2,NA,TRBV15,TGTGCCACCAGCAGAGATCTGGCCAGATCCGGGAACTATGGCTACACCTTC,CATSRDLARSGNYGYTF
TRBD1,TRBJ2-7,NA,TRBV4-2,TGTGCCAGCAGCCAAGATTACGGACAGGGCTCCAACGAGCAGTACTTC,CASSQDYGQGSNEQYF
NA,TRBJ2-2,few,TRBV5-1,TGCGCCAGCAGCTTGCTACCGCCGGGACAGAACACCGGGGAGCTGTTTTTT,CASSLLPPGQNTGELFF
NA,TRBJ2-7,NA,TRBV6-1,TGTGCCAGCAGTGACGTCCAGATGCTCTACGAGCAGTACTTC,CASSDVQMLYEQYF
TRBD1,TRBJ1-1,NA,TRBV28,TGTGCCAGCAGTTTAGGGGGGACAGGGGGTTTTGAAGCTTTCTTT,CASSLGGTGGFEAFF
TRBD1,TRBJ1-2,NA,TRBV27,TGTGCCAGCAGTTTTTACGGGACAGGGGGGAACTATGGCTACACCTTC,CASSFYGTGGNYGYTF
NA,TRBJ1-5,NA,TRBV28,TGTGCCAGCAGTCTCCCAGGCCCGAATCAGCCCCAGCATTTT,CASSLPGPNQPQHF
NA,TRBJ1-5,NA,TRBV28,TGTGCCAGCATCCTGGACAGAAGCAATCAGCCCCAGCATTTT,CASILDRSNQPQHF
NA,TRBJ1-5,NA,TRBV7-6,TGTGCCAGCAGCTCACAGGAGAATCAGCCCCAGCATTTT,CASSSQENQPQHF
NA,TRBJ1-4,NA,TRBV6-6,TGTGCCAGCAGTTATAAGAGATATGAAAAACTGTTTTTT,CASSYKRYEKLFF
NA,TRBJ2-6,NA,TRBV28,TGTGCCAGCAGTTTAGGGTTTTTTGACAGTTCCTCTGGGGCCAACGTCCTGACTTTC,CASSLGFFDSSSGANVLTF
NA,TRBJ1-2,once,TRBV19,TGTGCCAGTAGTGATTACGGGTATGGCTACACCTTC,CASSDYGYGYTF
TRBD2,TRBJ2-3,NA,TRBV10-1,TGCGCCAGCAGTGACTGGACTAGCGGGGGCCCTGGGGATACGCAGTATTTT,CASSDWTSGGPGDTQYF
TRBD2,TRBJ2-6,NA,TRBV4-1,TGCGCCAGCACCCCGCGGGGGGATTCCCCTGGGGCCAACGTCCTGACTTTC,CASTPRGDSPGANVLTF
NA,TRBJ1-5,NA,TRBV28,TGTGCCAGCAGCCCCTCATCGGGGAAGCCCCAGCATTTT,CASSPSSGKPQHF
TRBD1,TRBJ1-6,NA,TRBV28,TGTGCCAGCACCCCTCCCGGGATGAGGGGGCCTAATTCACCCCTCCACTTT,CASTPPGMRGPNSPLHF
NA,TRBJ1-2,NA,TRBV7-9,TGTGCCAGCAGCTTACAGGGTGACTATGGCTACACCTTC,CASSLQGDYGYTF
NA,TRBJ1-1,NA,TRBV28,TGTGCCAGCAGTTTAAGGGGGAATGAAGCTTTCTTT,CASSLRGNEAFF
NA,TRBJ1-2,NA,TRBV27,TGTGCCAGCAGTTCCAGGACAATCGATGGCTACACCTTC,CASSSRTIDGYTF
TRBD2,TRBJ2-7,NA,TRBV14,TGTGCCAGCAGCCAGCAGCGGGGGTCCCTCTACGAGCAGTACTTC,CASSQQRGSLYEQYF
TRBD2,TRBJ2-7,few,TRBV6-6,TGTGCCAGCAGTCCCCGCGGGAGAGAAAGCGAGCAGTACTTC,CASSPRGRESEQYF
NA,TRBJ1-6,NA,TRBV28,TGTGCTCTGGGGGGGACAAATTATTCACCCCTCCACTTT,CALGGTNYSPLHF
NA,TRBJ2-7,NA,TRBV7-9,TGTGCCAGCAGCCTCAACAGGGTCGAGCAGTACTTC,CASSLNRVEQYF
TRBD1,TRBJ1-2,NA,TRBV19,TGTGCCAGTAGTAGCCTTTCCTCGGGACAGGGGGCGCGAGGCTACACCTTC,CASSSLSSGQGARGYTF
NA,TRBJ2-2,NA,TRBV4-2,TGTGCCAGCAATAACCCGGGGTCAGCCACCGGGGAGCTGTTTTTT,CASNNPGSATGELFF
NA,TRBJ2-7,NA,TRBV12-5,TGTGCTAGCCTCGGGAGTTCCTACGAGCAGTACTTC,CASLGSSYEQYF
TRBD1,TRBJ2-2,once,TRBV15,TGTGCCACCAGCAGAGCATTAACAGGGGGCGATTCCGGGGAGCTGTTTTTT,CATSRALTGGDSGELFF
TRBD1,TRBJ2-1,NA,TRBV5-1,TGCGCCAGCAGCTCGGACAGGGGCCACAATGAGCAGTTCTTC,CASSSDRGHNEQFF
NA,TRBJ1-2,NA,TRBV19,TGTGCCAGTAACCAAGCGCAGGGGCCCAATCTTTATGGCTACACCTTC,CASNQAQGPNLYGYTF
NA,TRBJ2-7,NA,TRBV11-2,TGTGCCAGCAGCCGCCGGGCCGCCCAGGGAGGAGAGCAGTACTTC,CASSRRAAQGGEQYF
NA,TRBJ1-1,NA,TRBV27,TGTGCCAGCAGTTTATCTGGGGGCTTGGGGATGAACACTGAAGCTTTCTTT,CASSLSGGLGMNTEAFF
NA,TRBJ2-3,NA,TRBV5-1,TGCGCCAGCACCTTAGGCGGGACTCCTATCCCCACAGATACGCAGTATTTT,CASTLGGTPIPTDTQYF
TRBD1,TRBJ2-7,NA,TRBV29-1,TGCAGCGTTGAGGGTCCGGGACAGGGTTACGAGCAGTACTTC,CSVEGPGQGYEQYF
TRBD1,TRBJ1-4,NA,TRBV9,TGTGCCAGCAGCCCAAGAGGGACAGGGTGGGGGCAGGATAATGAAAAACTGTTTTTT,CASSPRGTGWGQDNEKLFF
TRBD2,TRBJ2-5,NA,TRBV18,TGTGCCAGCTCACCCGGGACTAGCGGGGTAGAGACCCAGTACTTC,CASSPGTSGVETQYF
NA,TRBJ1-4,NA,TRBV30,TGTGCCTGGAGTGCCACCGGGATGGATGAAAAACTGTTTTTT,CAWSATGMDEKLFF
TRBD1,TRBJ2-7,NA,TRBV18,TGTGCCAGCTCATCGGGACAGCGGTCCTACGAGCAGTACTTC,CASSSGQRSYEQYF
NA,TRBJ2-7,NA,TRBV30,TGTGCCTGGAGGCGGACTGGCTACGAGCAGTACTTC,CAWRRTGYEQYF
TRBD1,TRBJ2-7,NA,TRBV7-4,TGTGCCAGCAGCCCGTACGCCCCACAGGGGCCAAGCTCCTACGAGCAGTACTTC,CASSPYAPQGPSSYEQYF
TRBD1,TRBJ1-2,NA,TRBV5-1,TGCGCCAGCAGCCTCGGACAGGGACCCACTAACTATGGCTACACCTTC,CASSLGQGPTNYGYTF
TRBD2,TRBJ2-3,NA,TRBV5-6,TGTGCCAGCAGCCGTGCGGGGGGGCCTTGGATAGATACGCAGTATTTT,CASSRAGGPWIDTQYF
NA,TRBJ1-5,once,TRBV6-2/TRBV6-3,TGTGCCAGCAGTCAAATGTCTAGCAATCAGCCCCAGCATTTT,CASSQMSSNQPQHF
NA,TRBJ2-1,NA,TRBV18,TGTGCCAGCTCACCACCCTCCCGCGGGGCTTACAATGAGCAGTTCTTC,CASSPPSRGAYNEQFF
NA,TRBJ1-4,NA,TRBV28,TGTGCCAGCAGTTTCCCCGGGTGGCAGAGCGAAAAACTGTTTTTT,CASSFPGWQSEKLFF
NA,TRBJ1-3,NA,TRBV11-3,TGTGCCAGCAGCCAATCACAGGACTCTGGAAACACCATATATTTT,CASSQSQDSGNTIYF
TRBD2,TRBJ2-1,NA,TRBV14,TGTGCCAGCAGCCACCTGGCGGGACTAGCGGTCGAGCAGTTCTTC,CASSHLAGLAVEQFF
TRBD1,TRBJ2-3,NA,TRBV11-2,TGTGCCAGCTCCTGGGGGACAGCCACAGATACGCAGTATTTT,CASSWGTATDTQYF
NA,TRBJ1-4,NA,TRBV28,TGTGCCAGCAGTTTATATCAGGGGTCAGGTGAAAAACTGTTTTTT,CASSLYQGSGEKLFF
NA,TRBJ1-5,few,TRBV5-8,TGTGCCAGCAGCTTGGCCAGGACTAAAGGGGGCAATCAGCCCCAGCATTTT,CASSLARTKGGNQPQHF
TRBD2,TRBJ2-3,NA,TRBV7-3,TGTGCCAGCAACAGCGGGGGGCGAAGCACAGATACGCAGTATTTT,CASNSGGRSTDTQYF
TRBD1,TRBJ1-1,NA,TRBV6-6,TGTGCCAGCAGTTCGGGACAGACTTCCCACACTGAAGCTTTCTTT,CASSSGQTSHTEAFF
NA,TRBJ1-4,NA,TRBV27,TGTGCCAGCAGCCGAACAGGGACAAATGAAAAACTGTTTTTT,CASSRTGTNEKLFF
TRBD2,TRBJ2-1,NA,TRBV5-1,TGCGCCAGCAGCTTGACTAGCGGGGGTGATGAGCAGTTCTTC,CASSLTSGGDEQFF
NA,TRBJ1-5,NA,TRBV10-3,TGTGCCATCAGTGAATTCGGGAATCAGCCCCAGCATTTT,CAISEFGNQPQHF
NA,TRBJ2-7,NA,TRBV6-6,TGTGCCAGCAGTCAGCGCTACGAGCAGTACTTC,CASSQRYEQYF
NA,TRBJ2-5,NA,TRBV7-2,TGTGCCAGCAGCTTTTTAGCGGCTTCGCAAGAGACCCAGTACTTC,CASSFLAASQETQYF
NA,TRBJ1-5,NA,TRBV5-1,TGCGCCAGCAGCTTGGGTCCCGGTGGCAATCAGCCCCAGCATTTT,CASSLGPGGNQPQHF